This TCR beta chain came from a study of cytomegalovirus exposure and HLA in healthy donors. General observations from the study: Presence/absence analysis assumed near-uniform sequencing depth across donors.

Germline V gene lookup returns CDR1 GTSNPN and CDR2 SVGIG (reference sequence). This CDR3 is 13 amino acids long. With 1 base clipped from V and 2 bases from J, the junction kept 1 base outside the gene matches. Details on this clone: Its antigen remains unknown.

PCR involved 60 Vbeta and 13 Jbeta primers. Original data processing: Unique TCR beta chains totaled some 80 million in a later count, with around 11 million of them shared. The protocol was immunoSEQ multiplex PCR, while the TCRdb copy is restricted to in-frame clones and leaves out a portion. D and trimming were read from the DNA, whereas the V and J calls and clone size are those reported in that table. The table for this sample gives some 150,000 clones. The sample taken for sequencing was PBMCs. This chain uses TRBV30 with TRBJ2-7; TRBD1 agrees at 8 bases. The TCR originated in a woman aged 18-29 years in good health and CMV-seropositive. The CDR3 is CAWSGQGPYEQYF. The CDR3 DNA sequence: TGTGCCTGGAGTGGACAGGGGCCCTACGAGCAGTACTTC.